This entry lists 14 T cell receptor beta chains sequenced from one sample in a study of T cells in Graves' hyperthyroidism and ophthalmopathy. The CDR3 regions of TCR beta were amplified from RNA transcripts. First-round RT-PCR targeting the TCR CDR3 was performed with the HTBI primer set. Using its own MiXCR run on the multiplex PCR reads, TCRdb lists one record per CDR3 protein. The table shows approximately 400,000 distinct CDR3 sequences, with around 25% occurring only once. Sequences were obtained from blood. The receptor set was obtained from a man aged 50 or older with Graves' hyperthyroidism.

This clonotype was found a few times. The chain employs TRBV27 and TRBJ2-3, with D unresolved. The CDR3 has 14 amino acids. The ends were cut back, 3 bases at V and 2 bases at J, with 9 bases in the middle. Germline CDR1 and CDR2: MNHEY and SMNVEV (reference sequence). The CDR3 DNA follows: TGTGCCAGCAGTTTCGGCACCGACACAGATACGCAGTATTTT. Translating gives CASSFGTDTDTQYF.

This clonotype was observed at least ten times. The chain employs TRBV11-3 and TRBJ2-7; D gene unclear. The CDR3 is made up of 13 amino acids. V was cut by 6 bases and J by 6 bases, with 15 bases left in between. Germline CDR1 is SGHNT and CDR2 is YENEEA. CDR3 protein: CASSFDDSGEQYF. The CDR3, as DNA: TGTGCCAGCAGTTTCGATGATTCAGGCGAGCAGTACTTC.

The DNA of the CDR3 is TGCGCCAGCAGGGACGCGACAGGGGGCTTCGGGGAGCTGTTTTTT. It specifies CASRDATGGFGELFF. The gene calls are TRBV10-2 and TRBJ2-2; TRBD1 matches at 10 bases. The CDR3 has 15 amino acids. Germline V gene data show CDR1 as WSHSY and CDR2 as SAAADI. Trimming removed 6 bases from V and 7 bases from J; junction bases left unmatched: 8.

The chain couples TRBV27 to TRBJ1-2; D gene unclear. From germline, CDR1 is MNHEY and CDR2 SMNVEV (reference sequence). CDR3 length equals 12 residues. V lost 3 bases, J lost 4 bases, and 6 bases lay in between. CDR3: CASSLKGYGYTF. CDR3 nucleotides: TGTGCCAGCAGTTTGAAGGGCTATGGCTACACCTTC.

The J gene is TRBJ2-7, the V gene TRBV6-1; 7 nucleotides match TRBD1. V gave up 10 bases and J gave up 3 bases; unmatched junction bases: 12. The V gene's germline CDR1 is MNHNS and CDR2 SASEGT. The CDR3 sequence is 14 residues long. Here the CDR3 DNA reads TGTGCCACCAATTCGGGACAGACATTCTACGAGCAGTACTTC. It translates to CATNSGQTFYEQYF.

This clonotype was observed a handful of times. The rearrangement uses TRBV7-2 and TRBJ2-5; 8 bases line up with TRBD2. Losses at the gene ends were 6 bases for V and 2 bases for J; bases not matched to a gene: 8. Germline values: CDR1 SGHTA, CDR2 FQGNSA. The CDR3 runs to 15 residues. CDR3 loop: CASRIGPSGQETQYF. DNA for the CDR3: TGTGCCAGCAGGATCGGTCCTAGCGGGCAAGAGACCCAGTACTTC. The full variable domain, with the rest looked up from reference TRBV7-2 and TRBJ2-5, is GAGVSQSPSNKVTEKGKDVELRCDPISGHTALYWYRQSLGQGLEFLIYFQGNSAPDKSGLPSDRFSAERTGGSVSTLTIQRTQQEDSAVYLCASRIGPSGQETQYFGPGTRLLVL.

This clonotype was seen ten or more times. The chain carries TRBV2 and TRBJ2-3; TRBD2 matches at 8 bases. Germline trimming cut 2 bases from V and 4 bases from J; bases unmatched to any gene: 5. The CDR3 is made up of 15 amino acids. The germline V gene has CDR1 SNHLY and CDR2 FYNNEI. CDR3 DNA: TGTGCCAGCAGTGAAACAAGCGGGAGTTCAGATACGCAGTATTTT. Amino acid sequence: CASSETSGSSDTQYF.

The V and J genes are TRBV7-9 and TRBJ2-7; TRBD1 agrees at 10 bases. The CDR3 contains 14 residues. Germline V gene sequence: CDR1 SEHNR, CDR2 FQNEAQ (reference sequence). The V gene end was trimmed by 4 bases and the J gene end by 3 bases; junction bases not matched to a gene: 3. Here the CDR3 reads CASSWRTGGYEQYF. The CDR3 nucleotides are TGTGCCAGCAGCTGGCGGACAGGGGGCTACGAGCAGTACTTC.

CDR3 in DNA: TGTGCCTGGAGTCGGGCTAGCGGGAGGAAGAGCGGTACGCAGTATTTT. This gives the protein CAWSRASGRKSGTQYF. The chain couples TRBV30 to TRBJ2-3; 11 positions match TRBD2. V trimming: 2 bases; J trimming: 8 bases; junction bases outside the gene matches: 12. Germline values: CDR1 GTSNPN, CDR2 SVGIG (reference sequence). The CDR3 sequence is 16 residues long.

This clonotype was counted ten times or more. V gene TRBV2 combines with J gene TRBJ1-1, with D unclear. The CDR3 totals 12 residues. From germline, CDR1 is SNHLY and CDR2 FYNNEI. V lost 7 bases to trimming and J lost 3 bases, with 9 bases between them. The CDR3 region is CASNSPDTEAFF. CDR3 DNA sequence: TGTGCCAGCAACAGCCCGGACACTGAAGCTTTCTTT.

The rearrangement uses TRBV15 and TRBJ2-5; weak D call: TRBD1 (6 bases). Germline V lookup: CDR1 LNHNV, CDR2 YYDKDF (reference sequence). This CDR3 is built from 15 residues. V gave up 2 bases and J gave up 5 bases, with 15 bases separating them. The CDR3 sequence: CATSRQGSVGETQYF. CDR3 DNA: TGTGCCACCAGCAGACAGGGGAGTGTGGGGGAGACCCAGTACTTC.

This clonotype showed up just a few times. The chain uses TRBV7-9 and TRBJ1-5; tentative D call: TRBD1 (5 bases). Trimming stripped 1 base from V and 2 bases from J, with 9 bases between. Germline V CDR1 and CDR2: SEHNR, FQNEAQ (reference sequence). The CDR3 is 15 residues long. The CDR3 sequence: CASSLGREGNQPQHF. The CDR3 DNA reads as TGTGCCAGCAGCTTAGGCAGGGAGGGCAATCAGCCCCAGCATTTT.

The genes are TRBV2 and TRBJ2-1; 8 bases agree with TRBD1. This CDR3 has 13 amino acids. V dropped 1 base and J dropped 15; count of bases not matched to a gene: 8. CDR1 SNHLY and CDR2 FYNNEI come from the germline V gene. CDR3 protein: CASSEGGRTGRFF. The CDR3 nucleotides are TGTGCCAGCAGTGAAGGGGGGAGGACAGGGCGGTTCTTC.

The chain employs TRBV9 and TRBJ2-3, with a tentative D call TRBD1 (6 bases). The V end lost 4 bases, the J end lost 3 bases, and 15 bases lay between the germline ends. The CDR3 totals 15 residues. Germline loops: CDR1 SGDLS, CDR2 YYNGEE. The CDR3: CASSPGHQKTDTQYF. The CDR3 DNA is TGTGCCAGCAGCCCGGGACACCAGAAAACAGATACGCAGTATTTT.